Following are 6 T cell receptor beta chains from one sample sequenced in a study of cytomegalovirus exposure and HLA in healthy donors (dated by TCRdb to 2015 to 2018). Receptor amplification or capture employed the immunoSEQ multiplex PCR assay. A mixture of 60 forward primers for TCR Vbeta segments and 13 reverse primers for TCR Jbeta segments was used in the multiplex PCR. Sourced from immuneACCESS, this table was stored by TCRdb with only in-frame sequences that have V and J called. A share of the clones is absent; for the studies checked, an unresolved V gene accounts for under half, and the remainder has no known explanation. This sample gives approximately 140,000 clones in total; 70% to 90% of them show up just once. The ten largest clones represent 5.5% to 6% of the sample. The sequencing input was PBMCs. All receptors derive from a woman in her forties in good health and CMV-seropositive.

In its sample, this clone was seen a few times. V is TRBV6-6 and J is TRBJ2-7; 8 nucleotides align to TRBD2. The V segment lost 1 base and the J segment 2 bases; nucleotides outside the gene matches: 7. The CDR3 loop spans 16 amino acids. Germline V gene lookup returns CDR1 MNHNY and CDR2 SVGAGI (reference sequence). The CDR3: CASSYWGSGATYEQYF. As DNA, the CDR3 is TGTGCCAGCAGTTACTGGGGTAGCGGGGCTACCTACGAGCAGTACTTC.

V is TRBV27 and J is TRBJ2-1; 8 bases align to TRBD1. Germline V gene data show CDR1 as MNHEY and CDR2 as SMNVEV (reference sequence). V gave up 6 bases and J gave up 6 bases; unmatched junction bases: 4. CDR3 length: 13 amino acids. Written as DNA, the CDR3 is TGTGCCAGCAGGACAGGGGCCATCAATGAGCAGTTCTTC. Protein sequence: CASRTGAINEQFF.

The chain couples TRBV5-1 to TRBJ2-2; 10 positions match TRBD1. With V trimmed by 2 bases and J by 6 bases, 4 bases remained unmatched. The CDR3 totals 15 residues. Germline lookup yields CDR1 SGHRS and CDR2 YFSETQ. CDR3 loop: CASSFGQGESGELFF. In nucleotides, the CDR3 is TGCGCCAGCAGCTTCGGACAGGGGGAGTCCGGGGAGCTGTTTTTT.

This clone was seen a handful of times. A read error may account for a junction end that differs from germline. The chain combines TRBV6-5 with TRBJ2-3, with D perhaps matching TRBD1 (5 bases). Germline V CDR1 and CDR2: MNHEY, SVGAGI. This CDR3 is built from 11 residues. In DNA form, the CDR3 reads TGTGCCAGCAGTTACGGTCGGACAATCCATTTT. Translated, it gives CASSYGRTIHF.

This clone has just a few counts. V usage is TRBV7-9 and J usage is TRBJ2-1; 10 bases fit TRBD2. The CDR3 length is 17 residues. The germline gives CDR1 SEHNR, CDR2 FQNEAQ (reference sequence). V lost 5 bases, J lost 7 bases, and 14 bases stayed unmatched. For the CDR3, the DNA is TGTGCCAGCAGCCCCCGTAGCGGGAGGAGCTCGGGGAATGAGCAGTTCTTC. Its translation: CASSPRSGRSSGNEQFF.

The chain joins TRBV5-1 to TRBJ2-7; D uncertain. CDR3 size: 12 residues. V gave up 5 bases and J gave up 1 base, with 7 bases separating them. Germline V lookup: CDR1 SGHRS, CDR2 YFSETQ. CDR3 region: CASSGQSYEQYF. The CDR3 nucleotides are TGCGCCAGCAGTGGTCAGTCCTACGAGCAGTACTTC.